The T cell receptor beta chain described here comes from a study of T cell repertoires in cytomegalovirus infection. Study-wide context: Both CMV infection and a matching HLA type were indicated by public TCR beta signatures. Overall study findings and caveats: Carriers of CMV and the relevant HLA type were discriminated by public TCR beta frequency. The ex vivo response was dominated by HLA-C-restricted CMV-specific TCR beta clonotypes.

In this sample, this clonotype turned up a few times. The antigen remains undetermined. MiXCR was run by TCRdb on the reads, yielding one entry per CDR3 protein. Of about 240,000 distinct CDR3 sequences listed, approximately 7% were seen once; the top ten hold 5.5% to 6.5%. V lost 9 bases, J lost 5 bases, and 13 bases stayed unmatched. Germline V gene data show CDR1 as LNHDA and CDR2 as SQIVND (reference sequence). The CDR3 is 15 residues long. Sequencing was performed on PBMCs. This chain joins TRBV19 and TRBJ1-5; 7 nucleotides agree with TRBD1. The sequence came from a human donor in good health (CMV status not recorded). Some clones in this sample may be carry-over from other donors' samples. The CDR3 DNA reads TGTGCCAGCCAAAGCCGACAGGGCGATTATCAGCCCCAGCATTTT. This encodes CASQSRQGDYQPQHF. The variable domain in full, completed from reference TRBV19 and TRBJ1-5, reads DGGITQSPKYLFRKEGQNVTLSCEQNLNHDAMYWYRQDPGQGLRLIYYSQIVNDFQKGDIAEGYSVSREKKESFPLTVTSAQKNPTAFYLCASQSRQGDYQPQHFGDGTRLSIL.